This TCR beta chain was retrieved from a study of blood T cells in healthy people across ages. Study outcomes and limitations: TCR beta diversity per million T cells fell roughly linearly with age. A conclusive naive versus antigen-experienced comparison was prevented by the unsorted PBMCs.

J was trimmed by 5 bases and V by 3 bases; bases with no gene match: 8. The length of the CDR3 is 15 residues. Germline loops: CDR1 ENHRY, CDR2 SYGVKD. Combining a sample-barcoded 5' primer with a J-beta primer mix, a second PCR ran for roughly 7 to 12 cycles. TCRdb re-called the 5' RACE reads through MiXCR, storing one row per CDR3 protein. Of 700,000 to 950,000 distinct CDR3 sequences in the sample, roughly 64% were seen once. For this clonotype: What it binds is unknown.

The TCR was taken from a man aged 25 to 40 in good health. The specimen was blood. The V and J genes are TRBV10-3 and TRBJ2-5, with 8 bases matching TRBD1. The CDR3 DNA sequence: TGTGCCATCAGTGAACTTACAGGGGGTGGTGAGACCCAGTACTTC. The encoded protein is CAISELTGGGETQYF.